This T cell receptor (beta chain) was profiled in a study of T cell repertoires in cytomegalovirus infection. Looking at the study overall: Public TCR beta signatures indicated both CMV infection and matching HLA type.

TCRdb used MiXCR to reprocess the reads, holding one entry per CDR3 protein. This table has 350,000 to 450,000 distinct CDR3 sequences, approximately 18% appearing once. V dropped 6 bases and J dropped 1; count of bases not matched to a gene: 4. Per germline, CDR1 MNHEY and CDR2 SVGEGT. This CDR3 is built from 17 residues. The J gene is TRBJ1-6, the V gene TRBV6-2 or TRBV6-3, with TRBD1 matching over 12 bases. The sequence derives from a human donor in good health (CMV status not recorded). Some clones in this sample may be carry-over from other donors' samples. Material for sequencing was PBMCs. Here the CDR3 reads CASSGTGGRSYNSPLHF. CDR3 nucleotides: TGTGCCAGCAGCGGGACAGGGGGCCGTTCCTATAATTCACCCCTCCACTTT.